Following are 2 T cell receptor beta chains from one sample sequenced in a study of neurological immune-mediated disorders. Using its own MiXCR run on the 5' RACE reads, TCRdb lists one record per CDR3 protein. The sample contains 40,000 or so distinct CDR3 sequences, about 2.3% of which appear only once. The sequenced sample was PBMCs. These TCRs come from a man aged 25-45 years with multiple sclerosis.

This clonotype was picked up many times. The CDR3 coding sequence is TGCAGTGCTAGAGATCAAATACAGACTGTCTATGGCTACACCTTC. Translated: CSARDQIQTVYGYTF. This chain uses TRBV20-1 with TRBJ1-2; D gene uncertain. V dropped 0 bases and J dropped 4 bases, with 15 bases sitting between them. This CDR3 contains 15 residues. Germline V CDR1 and CDR2: DFQATT, SNEGSKA (reference sequence).

Many counts were recorded for this clonotype. V and J are TRBV7-9 and TRBJ2-1; 8 nucleotides line up with TRBD2. CDR3 length: 14 residues. The germline V gene encodes CDR1 SEHNR and CDR2 FQNEAQ (reference sequence). Losses at the gene ends were 4 bases for V and 7 bases for J; bases not matched to a gene: 6. As DNA, the CDR3 is TGTGCCAGCAGCTCCGGGACTAGAATAAATGAGCAGTTCTTC. Encoded protein: CASSSGTRINEQFF.